Listed below are T cell receptor beta chains from one sample, sequenced in a study of beta chain features in type 1 diabetes. Method: immunoSEQ multiplex PCR; TCRdb's copy keeps in-frame clones and lacks some. The sample shows 200,000 to 250,000 clones, roughly 14% of them seen only once. The sample was naive CD4+ T cells from blood. These receptors were taken from a man younger than 40 with type 1 diabetes. The CDR3 runs from the conserved cysteine through the conserved F or W. The D gene is left open where the match is weak. Clone size is shown for a subset of rows, as once, few, many or a class of expanded clone.

size: -; D: -; J: TRBJ2-2; V: TRBV29-1; DNA: TGCAGCGTTGTCAACTCGAACACCGGGGAGCTGTTTTTT; CDR3: CSVVNSNTGELFF
size: -; D: -; J: TRBJ1-5; V: TRBV19; DNA: TGTGCCAGTAGTATAGAGGACGGGAGAAGGGATCAGCCCCAGCATTTT; CDR3: CASSIEDGRRDQPQHF
size: -; D: TRBD2; J: TRBJ2-3; V: TRBV30; DNA: TGTGCCTGGAGTGCCGGGACTAGCGGGACTTACACAGATACGCAGTATTTT; CDR3: CAWSAGTSGTYTDTQYF
size: few; D: TRBD2; J: TRBJ2-2; V: TRBV9; DNA: TGTGCCAGCAGCCCCCCGGGACTAGCGGGGGATACCGGGGAGCTGTTTTTT; CDR3: CASSPPGLAGDTGELFF
size: -; D: -; J: TRBJ1-1; V: TRBV19; DNA: TGTGCCAGTAGTATAGATCGACGGACTCCTGAAGCTTTCTTT; CDR3: CASSIDRRTPEAFF
size: -; D: -; J: TRBJ2-7; V: TRBV5-1; DNA: TGCGCCAGCAGCTTTCAGGGGCCCTACGAGCAGTACTTC; CDR3: CASSFQGPYEQYF
size: few; D: -; J: TRBJ2-3; V: TRBV9; DNA: TGTGCCAGCAGCGTTAACGGGGATAGCACAGATACGCAGTATTTT; CDR3: CASSVNGDSTDTQYF
size: few; D: TRBD1; J: TRBJ1-4; V: TRBV30; DNA: TGTGCCTGGAGTGTACCCCCGACAGGGCCGGGGGAAAAACTGTTTTTT; CDR3: CAWSVPPTGPGEKLFF
size: -; D: -; J: TRBJ2-1; V: TRBV5-1; DNA: TGCGCCACCAGGCTGACAAACAATGAGCAGTTCTTC; CDR3: CATRLTNNEQFF
size: -; D: TRBD2; J: TRBJ2-4; V: TRBV6-6; DNA: TGTGCCAGCAGTTTACGACTAGCCGTAGACATTCAGTACTTC; CDR3: CASSLRLAVDIQYF
size: -; D: TRBD1; J: TRBJ1-2; V: TRBV5-4; DNA: TGTGCCAGCAGTCACAGGGGTGACTATGGCTACACCTTC; CDR3: CASSHRGDYGYTF
size: few; D: TRBD2; J: TRBJ2-5; V: TRBV27; DNA: TGTGCCAGCAGTGCCCGCGGGGGAGAGACCCAGTACTTC; CDR3: CASSARGGETQYF
size: few; D: -; J: TRBJ2-7; V: TRBV10-3; DNA: TGTGCCAAATCGCCTAGCCCCGAGCAGTACTTC; CDR3: CAKSPSPEQYF
size: -; D: -; J: TRBJ1-2; V: TRBV5-1; DNA: TGCGCCAGCAGCTCGGGAGTGGGAGGCTACACCTTC; CDR3: CASSSGVGGYTF
size: -; D: TRBD1; J: TRBJ2-3; V: TRBV7-9; DNA: TGTGCCAGCAGCCGGACAGGCAGCACAGATACGCAGTATTTT; CDR3: CASSRTGSTDTQYF
size: -; D: -; J: TRBJ1-1; V: TRBV6-1; DNA: TGTGCCAGCGAGGTAGGGGGAATGAACACTGAAGCTTTCTTT; CDR3: CASEVGGMNTEAFF
size: -; D: -; J: TRBJ1-2; V: TRBV28; DNA: TGTGCCAGCAGTTTCGATCCCTCAGGTTTGGGCGGCTACACCTTC; CDR3: CASSFDPSGLGGYTF
size: -; D: TRBD2; J: TRBJ2-7; V: TRBV7-9; DNA: TGTGCCAGCAGGCCGGGACTAGCGGGAGCAAAGGACTCCTACGAGCAGTACTTC; CDR3: CASRPGLAGAKDSYEQYF
size: few; D: TRBD2; J: TRBJ2-5; V: TRBV29-1; DNA: TGCAGCGGGTTACTAGCGGGGGGGTTCGAGACCCAGTACTTC; CDR3: CSGLLAGGFETQYF
size: few; D: TRBD2; J: TRBJ2-3; V: TRBV30; DNA: TGTGCCTGGAGTGCCCTTCTAGCGGGAGGGCCAGGTACGCAGTATTTT; CDR3: CAWSALLAGGPGTQYF
size: -; D: TRBD1; J: TRBJ2-7; V: TRBV29-1; DNA: TGCAGCGTTATGGGACAGGGGCTATACGAGCAGTACTTC; CDR3: CSVMGQGLYEQYF
size: few; D: TRBD1; J: TRBJ2-2; V: TRBV6-5; DNA: TGTGCCAGCAATCAGGGGGCGGGCACCGGGGAGCTGTTTTTT; CDR3: CASNQGAGTGELFF
size: -; D: -; J: TRBJ2-3; V: TRBV27; DNA: TGTGCCAGCAGATCCCTGACAGATCCTAGCACAGATACGCAGTATTTT; CDR3: CASRSLTDPSTDTQYF
size: -; D: -; J: TRBJ1-1; V: TRBV5-1; DNA: TGCGCCAGCAGCTTGGATCCAGGGTTGAACACTGAAGCTTTCTTT; CDR3: CASSLDPGLNTEAFF
size: few; D: TRBD1; J: TRBJ2-7; V: TRBV11-2; DNA: TGTGCCAGCAGCCAAAGGCCAGGGGGCCAAGAGCAGTACTTC; CDR3: CASSQRPGGQEQYF
size: -; D: TRBD2; J: TRBJ2-7; V: TRBV7-9; DNA: TGTGCCAGCAGCTCGGGGGGGACGGACACAATTTACTACGAGCAGTACTTC; CDR3: CASSSGGTDTIYYEQYF
size: few; D: TRBD2; J: TRBJ2-1; V: TRBV15; DNA: TGTGCCACCAGCAGAGAGTCTAGCGGGAGAAATAATGAGCAGTTCTTC; CDR3: CATSRESSGRNNEQFF
size: -; D: -; J: TRBJ1-6; V: TRBV10-3; DNA: TGTGCCATCATGGGGGGTAATTCACCCCTCCACTTT; CDR3: CAIMGGNSPLHF
size: few; D: TRBD1; J: TRBJ2-7; V: TRBV7-2; DNA: TGTGCCAGCAGCTTAGGGCGGACAGGGAACTCCTACGAGCAGTACTTC; CDR3: CASSLGRTGNSYEQYF
size: -; D: -; J: TRBJ2-1; V: TRBV5-1; DNA: TGCGCCAGCGGGCTCGAGGGCGATGAGCAGTTCTTC; CDR3: CASGLEGDEQFF
size: few; D: TRBD2; J: TRBJ2-1; V: TRBV4-2; DNA: TGTGCCAGCAGCCAAGAGTCGGGGGAGGGCCAAGGCAATGAGCAGTTCTTC; CDR3: CASSQESGEGQGNEQFF
size: few; D: -; J: TRBJ1-1; V: TRBV5-4; DNA: TGTGCCAGCAGCTCCAGACAGGAGAACACTGAAGCTTTCTTT; CDR3: CASSSRQENTEAFF
size: few; D: TRBD1; J: TRBJ2-3; V: TRBV6-5; DNA: TGTGCCAGCAGTTACGGGGGACAGGCCCCAGATACGCAGTATTTT; CDR3: CASSYGGQAPDTQYF
size: -; D: -; J: TRBJ1-2; V: TRBV19; DNA: TGTGCCAGTAAATCTGAGGCGCGCTATGGCTACACCTTC; CDR3: CASKSEARYGYTF
size: -; D: TRBD1; J: TRBJ1-2; V: TRBV9; DNA: TGTGCCAGCACCCACGGTAGGGGGCTTTATGGCTACACCTTC; CDR3: CASTHGRGLYGYTF
size: -; D: TRBD1; J: TRBJ1-2; V: TRBV5-6; DNA: TGTGCCAGCAGCCGGACAGGGAGCGGCTACACCTTC; CDR3: CASSRTGSGYTF
size: -; D: -; J: TRBJ2-3; V: TRBV4-2; DNA: TGTGCCAGCAGCCAAGGCTCAGCTAAGGCGGGCACAGATACGCAGTATTTT; CDR3: CASSQGSAKAGTDTQYF
size: -; D: -; J: TRBJ2-1; V: TRBV5-5; DNA: TGTGCCAGCAGCTTGGACCTAGCATACAATGAGCAGTTCTTC; CDR3: CASSLDLAYNEQFF
size: -; D: TRBD2; J: TRBJ2-2; V: TRBV19; DNA: TGTGCCAGTCATGAAACGGGGGGGGCGCGGGTCGGGGAGCTGTTTTTT; CDR3: CASHETGGARVGELFF
size: few; D: -; J: TRBJ2-1; V: TRBV5-1; DNA: TGCGCCAGCAGCCGATCAGGGGATGAGCAGTTCTTC; CDR3: CASSRSGDEQFF
size: -; D: TRBD1; J: TRBJ2-7; V: TRBV7-2; DNA: TGTGCCAGCAGCTTAGATGGACAGGGGTACGAGCAGTACTTC; CDR3: CASSLDGQGYEQYF